Only a few counts were recorded for the clone carrying this T cell receptor beta chain. The target antigen is unknown. A much larger clone differs by one base, so this may be a read error. RNA transcripts provided the template for amplifying TCR beta CDR3 regions. In the first round, RT-PCR was carried out with HTBI primers, and a multiplex PCR formed the second round. One entry per CDR3 protein, called by TCRdb with MiXCR from the multiplex PCR reads. The sample holds 600,000 to 650,000 distinct CDR3 sequences; about 24% are singletons and the top ten take more than 5.5%. This record belongs to a study of Graves' ophthalmopathy and Graves' hyperthyroidism. CDR1 is DFQATT and CDR2 is SNEGSKA in the germline V gene (reference sequence). The CDR3 spans 14 residues. Broader study findings: Detected in blood as well were most expanded thyroid clonotypes with frequency above 0.001.

The study recruited hyperthyroidism patients aged 18 to 65 who were newly diagnosed, under 2 months' duration. The source of this sequence is a woman between 18 and 29 years old with stable Graves' hyperthyroidism. Some clones in this sample may be carry-over from other donors' samples. The sample consisted of peripheral blood. The chain joins TRBV20-1 to TRBJ1-1, with D possibly being TRBD1 (6 bases). This CDR3 is CSARDRRMNTEACF. The DNA for the CDR3 is TGCAGTGCTAGGGACAGACGCATGAACACTGAAGCTTGCTTT.